Listed below are T cell receptor beta chains from one sample, sequenced in a study of T cells expressing NK-cell markers. TCRdb re-analyzed the 5' RACE reads; it lists each CDR3 protein once, without DNA. This sample's clone table lists a few hundred thousand distinct CDR3 sequences. The sample consisted of blood T cells: a sorted CD56 or NKG2C T cell subset, CD4+ or CD8+ T cells, or bulk PBMC T cells (not recorded which). Every receptor here comes from a man aged 18-70 years in good health. The CDR3 runs from the conserved cysteine through the conserved F or W.

j_call,v_call,cdr3_aa
TRBJ2-2,TRBV12-3/TRBV12-4,CASSLRSWTHTGELFF
TRBJ1-6,TRBV12-3/TRBV12-4,CASSLGQVGNSPLHF
TRBJ2-5,TRBV9,CASSVSPGHQETQYF
TRBJ2-5,TRBV7-8,CASSHSGTVKETQYF
TRBJ2-7,TRBV18,CASSPRRTGEQYF
TRBJ2-7,TRBV28,CASSPPGVGTYEQYF
TRBJ1-1,TRBV5-1,CASRVTEGDTEAFF
TRBJ2-7,TRBV7-2,CASSITGGGLVYEQYF
TRBJ2-1,TRBV5-1,CASSGRGRGGVEQFF
TRBJ2-1,TRBV27,CASSFVTNNEQFF
TRBJ2-5,TRBV20-1,CSAPAAHRETQYF
TRBJ1-4,TRBV20-1,CSAYRTATNEKLFF
TRBJ2-7,TRBV27,CASSLKAVSSYEQYF
TRBJ2-3,TRBV3-1,CASSQENLAGEADTQYF
TRBJ2-1,TRBV6-6,CASTSGNYNEQFF
TRBJ2-7,TRBV3-1,CASSHSIAYEQYF
TRBJ2-1,TRBV12-3/TRBV12-4,CASSPRGDEQFF
TRBJ1-6,TRBV6-1,CASSLSRRQGNSPLHF
TRBJ1-1,TRBV5-4,CASSKGTDQEAFF
TRBJ2-5,TRBV5-1,CASSLISGEQETQYF
TRBJ2-1,TRBV5-6,CASSPRLDADEQFF
TRBJ2-7,TRBV24-1,CATSDNRGFSWEQYF
TRBJ1-5,TRBV6-1,CASIQGRTQHF
TRBJ1-2,TRBV15,CATSRDTNYGYTF
TRBJ2-1,TRBV11-2,CASSLNRAYNEQFF
TRBJ2-3,TRBV12-3/TRBV12-4,CASSVSGLPDTQYF
TRBJ1-4,TRBV5-5,CASSIDATNEKLFF
TRBJ1-6,TRBV15,CATSRKGPSSYNSPLHF
TRBJ2-2,TRBV28,CASSSGTQGSGELFF
TRBJ2-2,TRBV7-9,CATRRREGTGELFF
TRBJ1-2,TRBV5-1,CASAAGAANYGYTF
TRBJ2-7,TRBV5-5,CASSFSVLEGYEQYF
TRBJ2-2,TRBV9,CASSPPYAGGNTGELFF
TRBJ2-6,TRBV27,CASRVMTGISGANVLTF
TRBJ2-3,TRBV20-1,CSASLIAGEDTQYF